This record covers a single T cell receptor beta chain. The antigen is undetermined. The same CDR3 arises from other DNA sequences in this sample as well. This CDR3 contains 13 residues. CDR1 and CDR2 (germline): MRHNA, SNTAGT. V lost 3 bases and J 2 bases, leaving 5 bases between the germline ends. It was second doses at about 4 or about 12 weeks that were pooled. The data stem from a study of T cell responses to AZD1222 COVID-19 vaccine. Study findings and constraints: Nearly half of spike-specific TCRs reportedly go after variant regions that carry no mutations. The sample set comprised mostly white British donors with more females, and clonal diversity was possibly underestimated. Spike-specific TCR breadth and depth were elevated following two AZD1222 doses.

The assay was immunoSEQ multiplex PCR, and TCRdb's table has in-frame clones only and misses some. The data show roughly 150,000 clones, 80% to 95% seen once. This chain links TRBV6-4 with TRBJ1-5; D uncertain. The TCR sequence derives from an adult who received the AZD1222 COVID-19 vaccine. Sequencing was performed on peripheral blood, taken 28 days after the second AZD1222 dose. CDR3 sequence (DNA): TGTGCCAGCAGTGAAACAGGCAATCAGCCCCAGCATTTT. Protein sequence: CASSETGNQPQHF.